This TCR beta chain comes out of a study of cytomegalovirus exposure and HLA in healthy donors. Study observations and caveats: In a later analysis, TCR beta V- and J-gene trimming was associated with a missense DCLRE1C variant. Highly shared sequence variants in one cluster were likely a sequencing artifact.

The PCR contained 60 Vbeta and 13 Jbeta primers. Repertoires were generated with immunoSEQ multiplex PCR, while TCRdb's copy carries only in-frame clones and drops some. The sample lists around 150,000 clones; nearly 70% were seen once. Remarks on this clone: What it recognizes is unknown.

Germline lookup yields CDR1 SGHTA and CDR2 FQGTGA. The CDR3 is 17 residues long. V shed 0 bases, J shed 4 bases, and the junction held 5 bases outside the gene matches. Sequenced input: PBMCs. This sequence originates from a man aged 30-40 years in good health and CMV-seropositive. V gene TRBV7-3 combines with J gene TRBJ2-2; TRBD2 agrees at 10 bases. The CDR3 DNA reads as TGTGCCAGCAGCTTAACGTTGGTAGCGGGAGGCACCGGGGAGCTGTTTTTT. Protein: CASSLTLVAGGTGELFF.